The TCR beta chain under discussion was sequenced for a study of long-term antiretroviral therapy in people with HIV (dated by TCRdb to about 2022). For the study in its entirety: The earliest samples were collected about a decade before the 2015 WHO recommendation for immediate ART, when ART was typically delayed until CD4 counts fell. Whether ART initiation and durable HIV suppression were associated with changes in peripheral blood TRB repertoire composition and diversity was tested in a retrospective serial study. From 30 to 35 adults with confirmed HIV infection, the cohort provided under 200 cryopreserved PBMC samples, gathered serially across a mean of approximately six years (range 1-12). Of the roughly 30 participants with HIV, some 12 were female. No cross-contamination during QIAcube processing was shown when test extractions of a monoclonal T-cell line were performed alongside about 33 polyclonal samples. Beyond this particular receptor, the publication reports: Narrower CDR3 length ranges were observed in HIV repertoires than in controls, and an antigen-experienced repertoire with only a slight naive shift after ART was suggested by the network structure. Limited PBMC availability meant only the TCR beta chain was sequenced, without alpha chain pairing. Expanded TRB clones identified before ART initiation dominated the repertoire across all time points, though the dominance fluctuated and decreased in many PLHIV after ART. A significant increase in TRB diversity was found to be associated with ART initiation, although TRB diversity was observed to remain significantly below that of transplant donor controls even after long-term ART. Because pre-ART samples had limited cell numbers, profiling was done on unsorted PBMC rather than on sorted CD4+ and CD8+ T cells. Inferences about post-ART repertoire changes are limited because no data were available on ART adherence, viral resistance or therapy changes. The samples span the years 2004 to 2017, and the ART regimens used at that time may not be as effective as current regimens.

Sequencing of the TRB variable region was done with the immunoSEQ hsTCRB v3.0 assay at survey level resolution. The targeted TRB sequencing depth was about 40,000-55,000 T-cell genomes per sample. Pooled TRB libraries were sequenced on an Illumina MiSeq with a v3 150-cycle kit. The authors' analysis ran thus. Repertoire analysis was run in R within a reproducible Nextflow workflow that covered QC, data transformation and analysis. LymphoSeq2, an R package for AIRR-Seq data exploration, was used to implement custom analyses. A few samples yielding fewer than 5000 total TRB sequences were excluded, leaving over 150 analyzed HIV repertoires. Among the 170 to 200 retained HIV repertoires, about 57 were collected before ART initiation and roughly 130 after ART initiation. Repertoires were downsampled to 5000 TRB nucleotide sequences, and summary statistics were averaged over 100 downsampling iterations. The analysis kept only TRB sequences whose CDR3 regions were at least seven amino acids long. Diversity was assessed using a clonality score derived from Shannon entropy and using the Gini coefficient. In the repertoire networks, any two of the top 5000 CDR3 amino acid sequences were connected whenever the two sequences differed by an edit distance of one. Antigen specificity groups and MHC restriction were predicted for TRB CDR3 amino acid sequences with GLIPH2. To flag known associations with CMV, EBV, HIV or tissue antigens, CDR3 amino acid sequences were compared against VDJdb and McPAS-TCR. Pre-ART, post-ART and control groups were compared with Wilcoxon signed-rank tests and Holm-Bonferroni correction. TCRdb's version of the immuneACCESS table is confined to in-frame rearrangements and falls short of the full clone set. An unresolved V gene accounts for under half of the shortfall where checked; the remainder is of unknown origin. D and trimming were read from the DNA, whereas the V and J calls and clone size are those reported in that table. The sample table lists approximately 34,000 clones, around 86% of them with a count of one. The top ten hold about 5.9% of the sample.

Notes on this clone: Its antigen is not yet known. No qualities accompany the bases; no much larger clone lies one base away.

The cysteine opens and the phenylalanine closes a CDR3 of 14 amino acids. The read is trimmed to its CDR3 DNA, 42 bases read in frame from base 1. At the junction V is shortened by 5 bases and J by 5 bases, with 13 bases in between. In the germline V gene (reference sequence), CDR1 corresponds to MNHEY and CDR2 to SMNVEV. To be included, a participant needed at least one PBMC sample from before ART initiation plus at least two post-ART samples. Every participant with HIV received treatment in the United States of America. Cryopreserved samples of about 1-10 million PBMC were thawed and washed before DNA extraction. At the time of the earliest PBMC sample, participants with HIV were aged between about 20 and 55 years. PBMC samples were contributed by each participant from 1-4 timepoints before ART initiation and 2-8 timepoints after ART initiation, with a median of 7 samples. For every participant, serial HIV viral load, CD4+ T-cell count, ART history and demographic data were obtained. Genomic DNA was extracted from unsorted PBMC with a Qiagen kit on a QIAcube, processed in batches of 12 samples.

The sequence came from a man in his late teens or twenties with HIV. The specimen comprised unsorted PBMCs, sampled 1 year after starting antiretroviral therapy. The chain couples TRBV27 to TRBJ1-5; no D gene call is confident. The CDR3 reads CASSQRAEDQPQHF. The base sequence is TGTGCCAGCAGTCAAAGGGCAGAGGATCAGCCCCAGCATTTT.